Listed here are 29 T cell receptor beta chains from one sample, sequenced in a study of cytomegalovirus exposure and HLA in healthy donors. PCR primers comprised 60 Vbeta and 13 Jbeta primers. Profiling relied on immunoSEQ multiplex PCR, and the TCRdb table lists in-frame clones only, not all of them. The sample contains approximately 110,000 clones, 74% of which appear only once. The sample consisted of PBMCs. The receptors come from a man in his fifties in good health and CMV-seropositive.

The CDR3, as DNA: TGTGCCACTTTGACTAGCGGGGGCACAGATACGCAGTATTTT. It yields the protein CATLTSGGTDTQYF. V gene TRBV6-1 combines with J gene TRBJ2-3; 11 nucleotides agree with TRBD2. In germline, CDR1 is MNHNS, CDR2 SASEGT. V dropped 10 bases and J dropped 1; count of bases not matched to a gene: 4. CDR3 length: 14 residues.

J is TRBJ2-3 and V is TRBV28; 9 bases align to TRBD2. The CDR3 totals 15 residues. Germline CDR1 reads MDHEN; CDR2 reads SYDVKM. V trimming: 2 bases; J trimming: 9 bases; junction bases outside the gene matches: 9. As DNA, the CDR3 is TGTGCCAGCAGTTTAGGGTCCAGCGGGGGGAAGACGCAGTATTTT. It yields the protein CASSLGSSGGKTQYF.

The rearrangement links TRBV15 to TRBJ2-5; TRBD1 might be the D (5 bases). V was cut by 5 bases and J by 5 bases, with 27 bases left in between. Germline CDR1 LNHNV, CDR2 YYDKDF (reference sequence). The CDR3 is 18 residues long. The CDR3 region has the DNA TGTGCCACCAGCCAGATGGGGCTAGGGATCGTGGCTGACGAGACCCAGTACTTC. Translated: CATSQMGLGIVADETQYF.

The DNA of the CDR3 is TGTGCCAGCAGCTTAACCGGGACTAGCGGGGGGATAGGGAATGAGCAGTTCTTC. It translates to CASSLTGTSGGIGNEQFF. This chain uses TRBV7-3 with TRBJ2-1; TRBD2 matches at 15 bases. Trimming cost V 0 bases and J 7 bases; bases outside gene matches: 7. Germline CDR1 reads SGHTA; CDR2 reads FQGTGA. The CDR3 loop spans 18 amino acids.

V gene TRBV4-1 combines with J gene TRBJ1-5; D gene ambiguous. CDR1 is MGHRA and CDR2 is YSYEKL in the germline V gene. V was trimmed by 0 bases and J by 7 bases, leaving 7 bases between them. This CDR3 is built from 13 residues. For the CDR3, the DNA is TGCGCCAGCAGCCAAGATAGGCGGCAGCCCCAGCATTTT. This sequence encodes CASSQDRRQPQHF.

The rearrangement uses TRBV5-4 and TRBJ2-1; TRBD2 matches 7 bases. The V segment lost 4 bases and the J segment 8 bases; nucleotides outside the gene matches: 15. CDR3 length equals 16 residues. CDR1 and CDR2 (germline): SGHNT, YYREEE (reference sequence). The CDR3 DNA follows: TGTGCCAGCAGCCTCATCCCAGCGGGGCGCGTCGATGAGCAGTTCTTC. Its protein is CASSLIPAGRVDEQFF.

The chain is built from TRBV19 and TRBJ1-5, with 8 nucleotides matching TRBD1. The CDR3 extends over 16 amino acids. Germline CDR1 LNHDA, CDR2 SQIVND (reference sequence). Losses at the gene ends were 8 bases for V and 5 bases for J; bases not matched to a gene: 14. The CDR3 is CASRDRLMKRDQPQHF. The CDR3 DNA is TGTGCCAGTCGGGACAGGTTAATGAAAAGGGATCAGCCCCAGCATTTT.

This clone was detected once. J is TRBJ2-3 and V is TRBV5-1; 15 nucleotides align to TRBD2. CDR1 and CDR2 (germline): SGHRS, YFSETQ. Trimming removed 4 bases from V and 4 bases from J; junction bases left unmatched: 13. The length of the CDR3 is 19 residues. The CDR3 region is CASSPLGLAGGPEADTQYF. As DNA, the CDR3 is TGCGCCAGCAGCCCCTTAGGACTAGCGGGAGGGCCGGAGGCAGATACGCAGTATTTT.

This clone was seen only once. The chain carries TRBV7-6 and TRBJ2-3; tentative D call: TRBD2 (7 bases). V gave up 8 bases and J gave up 3 bases, with 21 bases separating them. CDR1 is SGHVS, CDR2 FNYEAQ, per germline. The CDR3 is 16 residues long. Written as DNA, the CDR3 is TGTGCCAGCGAGGGGGGGGCGGCGCCACATACAGATACGCAGTATTTT. The encoded protein is CASEGGAAPHTDTQYF.

This clone was seen once. The J gene is TRBJ2-7, the V gene TRBV5-6; TRBD2 agrees at 10 bases. In germline, CDR1 is SGHDT, CDR2 YYEEEE. J gave up 5 bases and V 5 bases, and 10 bases lay outside the gene matches. The CDR3 runs to 15 residues. The CDR3 DNA is TGTGCCAGCAGAGCAAGCGGGAGGGCCGGGAACGAGCAGTACTTC. Translating it yields CASRASGRAGNEQYF.

This clone appeared a few times. This chain uses TRBV19 with TRBJ2-5; possible D gene TRBD2, 6 bases. The CDR3 is 13 amino acids. The V gene lost 3 bases and the J gene lost 4 bases, with 9 bases spanning the gap. Germline values: CDR1 LNHDA, CDR2 SQIVND (reference sequence). CDR3: CASSIQAGETQYF. The CDR3, as DNA: TGTGCCAGTAGTATCCAAGCGGGAGAGACCCAGTACTTC.

The chain has TRBV29-1 and TRBJ2-7; D perhaps matches TRBD1 (5 bases). V lost 6 bases and J 7 bases, leaving 19 bases between the germline ends. Germline-derived CDR1 and CDR2 are SQVTM and ANQGSEA. This CDR3 is 13 amino acids long. The CDR3 here is CSVIANAGREQYF. In DNA, the CDR3 is TGCAGCGTAATCGCAAACGCAGGGCGAGAGCAGTACTTC.

The chain employs TRBV5-1 and TRBJ2-3; 8 bases agree with TRBD2. V lost 4 bases to trimming and J lost 4 bases; unmatched junction nucleotides: 8. This CDR3 is built from 15 residues. Germline CDR1 SGHRS, CDR2 YFSETQ. The CDR3 sequence: CASSDWRGVADTQYF. The DNA for the CDR3 is TGCGCCAGCAGCGATTGGCGGGGGGTCGCAGATACGCAGTATTTT.

J is TRBJ1-1 and V is TRBV7-9, with 7 positions matching TRBD1. The CDR3 spans 13 residues. The V gene's germline CDR1 is SEHNR and CDR2 FQNEAQ (reference sequence). V was clipped by 4 bases and J by 1 base; unmatched bases: 0. Written as DNA, the CDR3 is TGTGCCAGCAGCTCAGGGGGGAACACTGAAGCTTTCTTT. Residues: CASSSGGNTEAFF.

The J gene is TRBJ1-5, the V gene TRBV7-8; tentatively, D is TRBD1 (6 bases). The V end was cut by 5 bases, the J end by 5 bases, with 10 bases between. Germline V gene lookup returns CDR1 SGHVS and CDR2 FQNEAQ. The length of the CDR3 is 13 residues. The CDR3 reads CASSPGVDQPQHF. CDR3 in DNA: TGTGCCAGCAGCCCAGGGGTGGATCAGCCCCAGCATTTT.

This chain connects TRBV6-1 to TRBJ1-1; D uncertain. The germline V and J ends were trimmed by 1 base and 10 bases, with 13 bases remaining between them. This CDR3 is 13 amino acids long. Germline V gives CDR1 MNHNS, CDR2 SASEGT. The CDR3 nucleotides read TGTGCCAGCAGTGAAGGGTTGGCTCCTGGAGCTTTCTTT. Protein: CASSEGLAPGAFF.

This clone was counted a few times. This sequence joins TRBV6-1 and TRBJ1-3; D is undetermined. CDR1 MNHNS and CDR2 SASEGT come from the germline V gene. Trimming removed 7 bases from V and 0 bases from J, with 7 bases in between. This CDR3 has 13 residues. The CDR3 region has the DNA TGTGCCAGCAAGATGAGCTCTGGAAACACCATATATTTT. Translated: CASKMSSGNTIYF.

The chain recombines TRBV5-1 with TRBJ1-5, with TRBD1 as a possible D gene (5 bases). The CDR3 consists of 13 residues. Germline V CDR1 and CDR2: SGHRS, YFSETQ. Trimming left V 2 bases short and J 9 bases short, with 12 bases between. CDR3 amino acids: CASSLKGEGPQHF. The CDR3, as DNA: TGCGCCAGCAGCTTAAAAGGGGAAGGGCCCCAGCATTTT.

The chain has TRBV7-2 and TRBJ2-7; the match to TRBD1 covers 8 bases. The CDR3 totals 14 residues. V gave up 4 bases and J gave up 0 bases; unmatched junction bases: 2. CDR1 is SGHTA and CDR2 is FQGNSA in the germline V gene. The CDR3 DNA reads as TGTGCCAGCAGCTACGACAGGGGCTCCTACGAGCAGTACTTC. Its protein is CASSYDRGSYEQYF.

This sequence joins TRBV28 and TRBJ1-4; D perhaps matches TRBD1 (5 bases). Germline lookup yields CDR1 MDHEN and CDR2 SYDVKM. Trimming cost V 7 bases and J 4 bases, with 16 bases left between them. This CDR3 spans 15 amino acids. CDR3 sequence (DNA): TGTGCCAGCACCAATCCGGGGGGGTTTAATGAAAAACTGTTTTTT. Its translation is CASTNPGGFNEKLFF.

About this clone itself: A read error may account for a junction end that differs from germline. Here the CDR3 reads CASSLTPDSFYGYTF. CDR3 coding DNA: TGTGCCAGCAGCCTAACCCCTGACAGCTTCTATGGCTACACCTTC. This chain joins TRBV7-3 and TRBJ1-2, with D possibly being TRBD1 (5 bases). Germline values: CDR1 SGHTA, CDR2 FQGTGA. This CDR3 has 15 residues.

The CDR3 loop reads CASSKGHGVNTEAFF. CDR3 coding DNA: TGTGCCAGCAGCAAAGGACATGGCGTGAACACTGAAGCTTTCTTT. The chain carries TRBV9 and TRBJ1-1; tentatively, D is TRBD1 (5 bases). The germline V and J ends were trimmed by 4 bases and 0 bases, with 13 bases remaining between them. The V gene's germline CDR1 is SGDLS and CDR2 YYNGEE. The CDR3 is 15 amino acids. The whole variable domain, filled in from reference TRBV9 and TRBJ1-1, reads DSGVTQTPKHLITATGQRVTLRCSPRSGDLSVYWYQQSLDQGLQFLIQYYNGEERAKGNILERFSAQQFPDLHSELNLSSLELGDSALYFCASSKGHGVNTEAFFGQGTRLTVV.

The chain combines TRBV29-1 with TRBJ2-1, with 8 bases lining up with TRBD2. This CDR3 spans 15 amino acids. Trimming at V came to 3 bases and at J to 0 bases, leaving 4 bases not matched to a gene. The germline V gene encodes CDR1 SQVTM and CDR2 ANQGSEA. The CDR3 region has the DNA TGCAGCGTTGATGGGCTAGCGGGCTCCTACAATGAGCAGTTCTTC. It codes for CSVDGLAGSYNEQFF.

This clone is a singleton in its sample. V is TRBV6-5 and J is TRBJ2-2, with D perhaps TRBD1 (7 bases). With 8 bases removed from V and 6 bases from J, the gap between germline ends came to 16 bases. CDR1 MNHEY and CDR2 SVGAGI come from the germline V gene. The CDR3 has 14 residues. CDR3 sequence reads: CASHRQGGAGELFF. For the CDR3, the DNA is TGTGCCAGCCACCGACAGGGCGGGGCCGGGGAGCTGTTTTTT.

This clone was found once. The rearrangement links TRBV19 to TRBJ1-2, with D hard to call. This CDR3 spans 13 amino acids. V lost 6 bases to trimming and J lost 4 bases, with 12 bases between them. Germline loops: CDR1 LNHDA, CDR2 SQIVND (reference sequence). Here the CDR3 reads CASRGLAGYGYTF. CDR3 coding DNA: TGTGCCAGTAGAGGTCTAGCTGGCTATGGCTACACCTTC.

CDR3 bases: TGCGCCAGCAGCCCACAGGGCAATGAGCAGTTCTTC. This sequence encodes CASSPQGNEQFF. This chain connects TRBV5-1 to TRBJ2-1; D is possibly TRBD1 (6 bases). Looked up from germline, CDR1 is SGHRS and CDR2 is YFSETQ. V lost 4 bases, J lost 6 bases, and 8 bases lay in between. The CDR3 contains 12 residues.

This chain links TRBV10-3 with TRBJ1-4; TRBD1 aligns across 8 bases. V was pared by 3 bases and J by 8 bases, with 5 bases of the junction left unmatched. There are 14 residues in the CDR3. Germline V gene lookup returns CDR1 ENHRY and CDR2 SYGVKD. The CDR3 reads CAISEQGDGEKLFF. The CDR3 DNA sequence: TGTGCCATCAGTGAACAGGGGGACGGGGAAAAACTGTTTTTT.

V is TRBV5-3 and J is TRBJ1-4; 10 nucleotides line up with TRBD1. TRBV5-3 is an ORF, with its function uncertain. CDR3 length equals 16 residues. V shed 1 base, J shed 8 bases, and the junction held 8 bases outside the gene matches. The chain's CDR3 is CARSLFWDRGCEKLFF. Written as DNA, the CDR3 is TGTGCCAGAAGCTTGTTCTGGGACAGGGGTTGCGAAAAACTGTTTTTT.

The chain employs TRBV28 and TRBJ1-1, with TRBD1 identical over 9 bases. CDR1 MDHEN and CDR2 SYDVKM come from the germline V gene. With 5 bases clipped from V and 4 bases from J, the junction kept 14 bases outside the gene matches. There are 17 residues in the CDR3. The CDR3 bases are TGTGCCAGCAGTCTCCGGACAGGGGCCCTATGGGGCACTGAAGCTTTCTTT. Residues: CASSLRTGALWGTEAFF.